This entry lists 26 T cell receptor beta chains sequenced from one sample in a study of blood T cell repertoires in COVID-19. Repertoires were generated with immunoSEQ multiplex PCR, while TCRdb's copy carries only in-frame clones and drops some. The profile shows roughly 380,000 clones, 89% of them singletons. The material sequenced was peripheral blood. Every receptor here comes from a woman aged 40 to 55 with COVID-19, enrolled during active disease.

The chain links TRBV6-2 or TRBV6-3 to TRBJ2-5, with 9 bases lining up with TRBD2. Germline V gene data show CDR1 as MNHEY and CDR2 as SVGEGT. The CDR3 is 14 amino acids. V shed 2 bases and J 5 bases; nucleotides not matched to a gene: 3. The CDR3 region is CASSYAGGPETQYF. Written as DNA, the CDR3 is TGTGCCAGCAGTTACGCGGGAGGGCCGGAGACCCAGTACTTC.

This clone was detected only once. The chain recombines TRBV28 with TRBJ2-2, with TRBD2 as a possible D gene (5 bases). Trimming took off 5 bases at V and 4 bases at J, with 14 bases between the two ends. The germline V gene has CDR1 MDHEN and CDR2 SYDVKM. The CDR3 is made up of 15 amino acids. As DNA, the CDR3 is TGTGCCAGCAGTACTCGGACTGCGGGCACCGGGGAGCTGTTTTTT. Protein sequence: CASSTRTAGTGELFF.

The chain is built from TRBV7-5 and TRBJ1-2; the table's D gene call, TRBD1, was not cross checked with the DNA. TRBV7-5 is a listed pseudogene. The CDR3 spans 18 residues. The CDR3 DNA is TGTGCCAGAAGCTTAGGCGGGACAGGGAAGGACTCTAACTATGGCTACACCTTC. This sequence encodes CARSLGGTGKDSNYGYTF.

This clone was seen once. This sequence joins TRBV5-1 and TRBJ1-4; tentatively, D is TRBD1 (5 bases). Germline lookup yields CDR1 SGHRS and CDR2 YFSETQ. This CDR3 is 14 amino acids long. Deletions cut 4 bases from V and 8 bases from J, with 15 bases between. For the CDR3, the DNA is TGCGCCAGCAGCCCGGAGGGGATCGGCGAAAAACTGTTTTTT. Translation gives CASSPEGIGEKLFF.

The V call is TRBV28, the J call TRBJ2-3; D is perhaps TRBD2 (7 bases). Germline loops: CDR1 MDHEN, CDR2 SYDVKM. The V gene lost 7 bases and the J gene lost 10 bases, with 27 bases spanning the gap. The CDR3 is 16 amino acids. CDR3 DNA sequence: TGTGCCAGCACTGGCCCCCTGGCGGGGGCCCCAGGGCCGCAGTATTTT. Translated, it gives CASTGPLAGAPGPQYF.

This clone occurred a few times. The V and J genes are TRBV19 and TRBJ1-1; D ambiguous. Between the trimmed V and J ends, which lost 3 bases and 3 bases, there was a span of 11 bases. CDR1 is LNHDA and CDR2 is SQIVND in the germline V gene (reference sequence). The CDR3 is 14 amino acids. This CDR3 is CASSIGREYTEAFF. The CDR3 DNA sequence: TGTGCCAGTAGTATTGGGAGGGAATACACTGAAGCTTTCTTT.

The chain joins TRBV5-1 to TRBJ1-2; TRBD1 agrees at 8 bases. The CDR3 is made up of 19 amino acids. From germline, CDR1 is SGHRS and CDR2 YFSETQ. J gave up 3 bases and V 0 bases, and 16 bases lay outside the gene matches. The CDR3 loop is CASSLAGVGQGAHDYGYTF. The CDR3 DNA follows: TGCGCCAGCAGCTTGGCCGGAGTAGGGCAGGGGGCGCATGACTATGGCTACACCTTC. The whole variable domain, remainder taken from reference TRBV5-1 and TRBJ1-2, is KAGVTQTPRYLIKTRGQQVTLSCSPISGHRSVSWYQQTPGQGLQFLFEYFSETQRNKGNFPGRFSGRQFSNSRSEMNVSTLELGDSALYLCASSLAGVGQGAHDYGYTFGSGTRLTVV.

The chain is built from TRBV27 and TRBJ2-1; no definite D call. Trimming took 3 bases from V and 3 from J, leaving 9 bases between them. The CDR3 length is 14 residues. Germline lookup yields CDR1 MNHEY and CDR2 SMNVEV (reference sequence). The CDR3 here is CASSFAIRYNEQFF. The CDR3 DNA reads as TGTGCCAGCAGTTTTGCGATTCGCTACAATGAGCAGTTCTTC.

In this sample, this clone turned up many times. The V gene is TRBV27, the J gene TRBJ2-3; 7 bases match TRBD1. Germline CDR1 MNHEY, CDR2 SMNVEV (reference sequence). This CDR3 has 14 residues. V gave up 5 bases and J gave up 2 bases; unmatched junction bases: 4. The CDR3 nucleotides are TGTGCCAGCAGTCACAGGGGAATCACAGATACGCAGTATTTT. It specifies CASSHRGITDTQYF.

This clone came up once. The V gene is TRBV27, the J gene TRBJ2-1, with D possibly matching TRBD2 (5 bases). Trimming took off 6 bases at V and 0 bases at J, with 15 bases between the two ends. CDR3 size: 16 residues. CDR1 and CDR2 from the germline V gene are MNHEY and SMNVEV (reference sequence). CDR3 amino acids: CASSPLTGSSYNEQFF. The DNA for the CDR3 is TGTGCCAGCAGCCCGTTGACGGGGAGCTCCTACAATGAGCAGTTCTTC.

The J gene is TRBJ2-1, the V gene TRBV30; the match to TRBD2 covers 10 bases. Unmatched junction bases numbered 8, after V lost 2 bases and J lost 7 bases. The CDR3 has 15 amino acids. CDR1 and CDR2 from the germline V gene are GTSNPN and SVGIG (reference sequence). The CDR3 DNA reads TGTGCCTGGAGTACCTCGGAGCGGGGGGGTAATGAGCAGTTCTTC. Protein product: CAWSTSERGGNEQFF.

This sequence joins TRBV7-2 and TRBJ2-1, with 12 bases fitting TRBD2. Trimming took 1 base from V and 7 from J; bases not matched to a gene: 11. The CDR3 is 18 residues long. Germline V gives CDR1 SGHTA, CDR2 FQGNSA. CDR3 region: CASSLELAGGPFTNEQFF. In DNA, the CDR3 is TGTGCCAGCAGCTTAGAACTAGCGGGAGGCCCGTTTACAAATGAGCAGTTCTTC.

This clone was recorded a few times. The chain combines TRBV2 with TRBJ1-2; 9 nucleotides match TRBD1. Germline CDR1 is SNHLY and CDR2 is FYNNEI. V dropped 4 bases and J dropped 0; count of bases not matched to a gene: 3. This CDR3 has 15 residues. This CDR3 is CASSGDRVTNYGYTF. The CDR3 nucleotides are TGTGCCAGCAGTGGGGACAGGGTAACTAACTATGGCTACACCTTC.

This chain uses TRBV6-6 with TRBJ1-5; TRBD1 matches 11 bases. Germline CDR1 reads MNHNY; CDR2 reads SVGAGI (reference sequence). This CDR3 has 20 residues. J gave up 0 bases and V 6 bases, and 16 bases lay outside the gene matches. Written as DNA, the CDR3 is TGTGCCAGCAGCCAAATCCGGGACAGGGGGACTTATTATAGCAATCAGCCCCAGCATTTT. It encodes CASSQIRDRGTYYSNQPQHF.

V is TRBV19 and J is TRBJ1-4; D possibly corresponds to TRBD1 (5 bases). Trimming pared 6 bases from V and 2 bases from J, leaving 22 bases between. The CDR3 spans 18 residues. Germline V gene data show CDR1 as LNHDA and CDR2 as SQIVND (reference sequence). The CDR3 nucleotides are TGTGCCAGTAGCCTCTTTCGGGCAGGCTGGGGCACTAATGAAAAACTGTTTTTT. It is translated as CASSLFRAGWGTNEKLFF.

The chain uses TRBV14 and TRBJ2-1, with D possibly matching TRBD1 (6 bases). With 2 bases removed from V and 5 bases from J, the gap between germline ends came to 16 bases. The CDR3 sequence is 16 residues long. Germline CDR1 SGHDN, CDR2 FVKESK. The CDR3 sequence is CASSQISGAGDNEQFF. The CDR3 DNA sequence: TGTGCCAGCAGCCAAATCTCAGGGGCAGGGGACAATGAGCAGTTCTTC.

V usage is TRBV15 and J usage is TRBJ1-2; no clear D. The germline V and J ends were trimmed by 4 bases and 8 bases, with 17 bases remaining between them. Germline V gene data show CDR1 as LNHNV and CDR2 as YYDKDF (reference sequence). The CDR3 runs to 14 residues. CDR3 bases: TGTGCCACCAGCACCCGGAAGAGACTTGACGGCTACACCTTC. It encodes CATSTRKRLDGYTF.

The chain is built from TRBV28 and TRBJ2-3, with 12 bases matching TRBD1. J lost 6 bases, V lost 6 bases, and 7 bases had no gene match. Germline V gene lookup returns CDR1 MDHEN and CDR2 SYDVKM. The CDR3 is 15 amino acids. The CDR3 DNA is TGTGCCAGCAGGTCTTCCGGGACAGGGGGCGATACGCAGTATTTT. Amino acids: CASRSSGTGGDTQYF.

This chain connects TRBV11-2 to TRBJ2-2; 8 positions agree with TRBD1. V was pared by 4 bases and J by 1 base, with 11 bases of the junction left unmatched. The CDR3 contains 18 residues. CDR1 and CDR2 (germline): SGHAT, FQNNGV. CDR3 DNA sequence: TGTGCCAGCAGCTCTACCGCTCTTACAGGGGGGAACACCGGGGAGCTGTTTTTT. This translates into CASSSTALTGGNTGELFF. The whole variable domain, filled in from reference TRBV11-2 and TRBJ2-2, reads EAGVAQSPRYKIIEKRQSVAFWCNPISGHATLYWYQQILGQGPKLLIQFQNNGVVDDSQLPKDRFSAERLKGVDSTLKIQPAKLEDSAVYLCASSSTALTGGNTGELFFGEGSRLTVL.

The chain carries TRBV9 and TRBJ1-2, with TRBD1 matching over 12 bases. The CDR3 runs 16 residues. Germline loops: CDR1 SGDLS, CDR2 YYNGEE. With 3 bases clipped from V and 3 bases from J, the junction kept 6 bases outside the gene matches. As DNA, the CDR3 is TGTGCCAGCAGCGGTCTGGGACAGGGGGCCTACTATGGCTACACCTTC. This sequence encodes CASSGLGQGAYYGYTF.

This chain connects TRBV9 to TRBJ2-7; tentatively, D is TRBD1 (6 bases). Trimming removed 1 base from V and 3 bases from J, with 14 bases in between. CDR1 is SGDLS and CDR2 is YYNGEE in the germline V gene. This CDR3 has 15 amino acids. The CDR3 nucleotides read TGTGCCAGCAGCGTACTTGACAGGCCATTCTACGAGCAGTACTTC. Residues: CASSVLDRPFYEQYF. Filled out from reference TRBV9 and TRBJ2-7, the complete variable domain reads DSGVTQTPKHLITATGQRVTLRCSPRSGDLSVYWYQQSLDQGLQFLIQYYNGEERAKGNILERFSAQQFPDLHSELNLSSLELGDSALYFCASSVLDRPFYEQYFGPGTRLTVT.

This chain links TRBV7-2 with TRBJ2-1; 8 positions match TRBD1. The V gene's germline CDR1 is SGHTA and CDR2 FQGNSA. This CDR3 contains 15 residues. J lost 8 bases, V lost 6 bases, and 12 bases had no gene match. CDR3 in amino acids: CASRPGDRPRDEQFF. In DNA, the CDR3 is TGTGCCAGCAGACCGGGGGACAGGCCGAGGGATGAGCAGTTCTTC.

The genes are TRBV5-6 and TRBJ1-2; 7 nucleotides line up with TRBD1. The V and J ends lost 3 bases and 7 bases, in that order; junction bases with no gene match: 3. Germline V gives CDR1 SGHDT, CDR2 YYEEEE. The CDR3 runs to 12 residues. The CDR3 DNA reads TGTGCCAGCAGCTACAGGGGAAGTGGCTACACCTTC. Amino acids: CASSYRGSGYTF. Complete variable domain (other parts from reference TRBV5-6 and TRBJ1-2): DAGVTQSPTHLIKTRGQQVTLRCSPKSGHDTVSWYQQALGQGPQFIFQYYEEEERQRGNFPDRFSGHQFPNYSSELNVNALLLGDSALYLCASSYRGSGYTFGSGTRLTVV.

This chain links TRBV7-2 with TRBJ2-1; perhaps TRBD2 as D (5 bases). CDR3 size: 14 residues. V shed 4 bases and J shed 9 bases, with 16 bases lying between them. Germline CDR1 SGHTA, CDR2 FQGNSA. CDR3 sequence reads: CASSSWTHKGEQFF. In DNA form, the CDR3 reads TGTGCCAGCAGCTCATGGACTCATAAAGGTGAGCAGTTCTTC. The full variable domain, completed using reference TRBV7-2 and TRBJ2-1, is GAGVSQSPSNKVTEKGKDVELRCDPISGHTALYWYRQSLGQGLEFLIYFQGNSAPDKSGLPSDRFSAERTGGSVSTLTIQRTQQEDSAVYLCASSSWTHKGEQFFGPGTRLTVL.

The V gene is TRBV6-5, the J gene TRBJ1-6; D is possibly TRBD1 (5 bases). The germline V and J ends were trimmed by 6 bases and 9 bases, with 15 bases remaining between them. The germline gives CDR1 MNHEY, CDR2 SVGAGI. The CDR3 is 14 residues long. CDR3 region: CASRTQGWSSPLHF. In DNA form, the CDR3 reads TGTGCCAGCAGGACTCAGGGTTGGAGTTCACCCCTCCACTTT.

The rearrangement joins TRBV28 to TRBJ1-4, with TRBD1 matching 8 bases. V trimming: 5 bases; J trimming: 0 bases; junction bases outside the gene matches: 5. Germline CDR1 and CDR2: MDHEN and SYDVKM. The CDR3 has 16 residues. The CDR3 protein is CASSPGQVTTNEKLFF. CDR3 sequence (DNA): TGTGCCAGCAGTCCGGGACAGGTTACAACTAATGAAAAACTGTTTTTT.